A selection of T cell receptor beta chains follows, all from one sample in a study of CD8 T cells in ankylosing spondylitis. TCRdb re-analysed the 5' RACE reads in MiXCR, keeping a single row per CDR3 protein. The sample has around 130,000 distinct CDR3 sequences, 9.3% seen once. The source material was blood, either unsorted or a sorted T cell fraction (not recorded which). These receptors originate from a male donor with ankylosing spondylitis or in good health (not recorded which). The CDR3 runs from the conserved cysteine through the conserved F or W. The order of the fields is clone size, D gene, V gene, CDR3 length, J gene, CDR3 DNA, CDR3 protein. D genes are given only for firm matches. Not every row has a clone size; where given, it reads once, few, many or a size class.

many	NA	TRBV5-5	13	TRBJ2-7	TGTGCCAGCGCCACAACAGGATCCTACGAGCAGTACTTC	CASATTGSYEQYF
few	TRBD1	TRBV2	14	TRBJ1-5	TGTGCCAGCAATTGGGAGGGGGCCAGTCAGCCCCAGCATTTT	CASNWEGASQPQHF
NA	NA	TRBV5-1	15	TRBJ2-1	TGCGCCAGCAGCTTGACGGCTAGCAGCCAGACTGAGCAGTTCTTC	CASSLTASSQTEQFF
many	NA	TRBV12-3/TRBV12-4	13	TRBJ1-1	TGTGCCAGCAGTTTAGTGGGGGACACTGAAGCTTTCTTT	CASSLVGDTEAFF
NA	NA	TRBV15	13	TRBJ2-5	TGTGCCACCAGCAGTCTAGGGGACGAGACCCAGTACTTC	CATSSLGDETQYF
NA	NA	TRBV5-1	14	TRBJ2-7	TGCGCCAGCAGCTTGGTAGGCAACTCCTACGAGCAGTACTTC	CASSLVGNSYEQYF
few	NA	TRBV20-1	17	TRBJ2-6	TGCTGTGCTAGAGAGGCAGGGAGCTACTCTGGGGCCAACGTCCTGACTTTC	CCAREAGSYSGANVLTF
NA	TRBD1	TRBV7-8	15	TRBJ2-7	TGTGCCAGCAGCCCGAACGCAGGGACAGTTTACGAGCAGTACTTC	CASSPNAGTVYEQYF
many	NA	TRBV20-1	15	TRBJ1-1	TGCAGTGCTAGAGATTCTGGAGCCCCGGGCACTGAAGCTTTCTTT	CSARDSGAPGTEAFF
NA	NA	TRBV20-1	15	TRBJ2-3	TGCAGTGCTAGTGAGCGGCCGACTAGCACAGATACGCAGTATTTT	CSASERPTSTDTQYF
many	NA	TRBV9	15	TRBJ2-7	TGTGCCAGCAGCGTAGGGAGGGACAACTCCTACGAGCAGTACTTC	CASSVGRDNSYEQYF
few	TRBD1	TRBV18	16	TRBJ1-5	TGTGCCAGCTCACCCCGGACAGGGGGGGACAATCAGCCCCAGCATTTT	CASSPRTGGDNQPQHF
many	TRBD2	TRBV20-1	14	TRBJ2-7	TGCAGTGCCGGGACTAGCGGGAGGCCCTACGAGCAGTACTTC	CSAGTSGRPYEQYF
many	TRBD1	TRBV7-2	15	TRBJ1-5	TGTGCCAGCAGCTTAGAAACAGGGGGCAATCAGCCCCAGCATTTT	CASSLETGGNQPQHF
NA	NA	TRBV20-1	12	TRBJ1-2	TGCAGTGCTAGAATTCGGGGAATGGGCTACACCTTC	CSARIRGMGYTF
many	TRBD2	TRBV5-1	14	TRBJ2-1	TGCGCCAGCAGCGGGACTAGCCAACACAATGAGCAGTTCTTC	CASSGTSQHNEQFF
many	TRBD2	TRBV29-1	13	TRBJ2-2	TGCAGCGCTAGCGGGAGCAACACCGGGGAGCTGTTTTTT	CSASGSNTGELFF